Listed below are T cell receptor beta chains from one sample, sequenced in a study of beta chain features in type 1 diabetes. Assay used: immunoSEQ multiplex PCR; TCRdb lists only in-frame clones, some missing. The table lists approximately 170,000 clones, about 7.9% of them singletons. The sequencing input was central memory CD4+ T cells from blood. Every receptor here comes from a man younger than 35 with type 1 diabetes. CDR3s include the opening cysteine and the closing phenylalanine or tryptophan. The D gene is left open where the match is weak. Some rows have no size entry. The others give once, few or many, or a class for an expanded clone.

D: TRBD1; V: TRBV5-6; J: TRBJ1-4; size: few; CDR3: CASSYWTGGEKLFF; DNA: TGTGCCAGCAGCTACTGGACAGGTGGTGAAAAACTGTTTTTT
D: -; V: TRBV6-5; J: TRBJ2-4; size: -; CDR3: CASRRGPGAKNIQYF; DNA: TGTGCCAGCAGACGAGGGCCCGGAGCCAAAAACATTCAGTACTTC
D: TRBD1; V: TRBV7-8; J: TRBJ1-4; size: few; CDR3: CASSATGYEKLFF; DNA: TGTGCCAGCAGCGCGACAGGGTACGAAAAACTGTTTTTT
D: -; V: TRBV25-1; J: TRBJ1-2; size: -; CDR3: CASSETGRRLNGYTF; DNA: TGTGCCAGCAGTGAGACCGGGAGACGACTAAATGGCTACACCTTC
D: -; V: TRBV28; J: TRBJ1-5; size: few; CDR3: CASSLLNQPQHF; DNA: TGTGCCAGCAGTCTACTCAATCAGCCCCAGCATTTT
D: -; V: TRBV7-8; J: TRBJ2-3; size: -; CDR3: CASSLASTDTQYF; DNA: TGTGCCAGCAGCTTGGCTAGCACAGATACGCAGTATTTT
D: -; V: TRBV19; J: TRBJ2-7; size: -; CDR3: CASTWRGKQYF; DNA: TGTGCCAGCACCTGGCGGGGAAAGCAGTACTTC
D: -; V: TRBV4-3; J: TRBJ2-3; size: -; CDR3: CASSQSQALRIRTDTQYF; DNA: TGCGCCAGCAGCCAATCTCAGGCTCTCCGGATTCGCACAGATACGCAGTATTTT
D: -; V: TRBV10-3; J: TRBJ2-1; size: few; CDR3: CATRRVGPDEQFF; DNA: TGTGCCACGAGGAGGGTGGGCCCTGATGAGCAGTTCTTC
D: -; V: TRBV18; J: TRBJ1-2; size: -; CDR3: CASSPLRLGPNYGYTF; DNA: TGTGCCAGCTCACCTCTCAGACTGGGGCCTAACTATGGCTACACCTTC
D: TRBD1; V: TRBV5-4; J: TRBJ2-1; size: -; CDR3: CASSVYQGALVRNEQFF; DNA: TGTGCCAGCAGCGTTTACCAGGGGGCTTTGGTTAGGAATGAGCAGTTCTTC
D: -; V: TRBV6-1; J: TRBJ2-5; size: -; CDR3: CASSENRSPETQYF; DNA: TGTGCCAGCAGTGAAAACCGGAGCCCTGAGACCCAGTACTTC
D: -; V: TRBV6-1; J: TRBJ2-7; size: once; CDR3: CASSASVGFYEQYF; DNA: TGTGCCAGCAGTGCTAGCGTAGGCTTCTACGAGCAGTACTTC
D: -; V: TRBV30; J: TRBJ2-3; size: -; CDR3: CAWSVPPRTDTQYF; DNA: TGTGCCTGGAGTGTACCTCCTAGGACAGATACGCAGTATTTT
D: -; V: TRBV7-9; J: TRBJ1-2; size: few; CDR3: CASSLYHGDRYGYTF; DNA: TGTGCCAGCAGCCTATACCACGGGGATCGCTATGGCTACACCTTC
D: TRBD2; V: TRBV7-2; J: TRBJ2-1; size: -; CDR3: CASSLGPTLAGDDNEQFF; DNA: TGTGCCAGCAGCTTAGGACCAACCTTAGCGGGAGACGACAATGAGCAGTTCTTC
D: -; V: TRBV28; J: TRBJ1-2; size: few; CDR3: CASGGNYGYTF; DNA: TGTGCCAGCGGGGGGAACTATGGCTACACCTTC
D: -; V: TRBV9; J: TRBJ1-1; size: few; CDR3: CASSVSTEKAFF; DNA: TGTGCCAGCAGCGTCTCGACAGAAAAAGCTTTCTTT
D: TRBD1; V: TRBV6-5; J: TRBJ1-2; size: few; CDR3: CASSLSDRGLGYTF; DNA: TGTGCCAGCAGTTTATCGGACAGGGGGCTCGGCTACACCTTC
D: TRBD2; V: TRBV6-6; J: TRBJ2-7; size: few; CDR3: CASRPGTSASYEQYF; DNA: TGTGCCAGCAGACCCGGGACTAGCGCTAGCTACGAGCAGTACTTC
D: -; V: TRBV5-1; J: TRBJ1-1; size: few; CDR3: CASSFDSNTEAFF; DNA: TGCGCCAGCAGCTTTGACAGCAACACTGAAGCTTTCTTT
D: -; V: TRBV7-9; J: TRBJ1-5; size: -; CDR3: CASSQEVGGNQPQHF; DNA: TGTGCCAGCAGCCAAGAGGTCGGGGGGAATCAGCCCCAGCATTTT
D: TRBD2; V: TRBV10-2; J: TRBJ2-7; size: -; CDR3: CASSESGGYYEQYF; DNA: TGCGCCAGCAGTGAATCGGGGGGGTACTACGAGCAGTACTTC
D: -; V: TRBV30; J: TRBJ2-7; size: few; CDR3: CAWSEGTGQYF; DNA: TGTGCCTGGAGTGAAGGGACTGGGCAGTACTTC
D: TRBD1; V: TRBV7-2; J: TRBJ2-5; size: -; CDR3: CASSFSGGAGETQYF; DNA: TGTGCCAGCAGCTTTTCAGGGGGCGCAGGAGAGACCCAGTACTTC
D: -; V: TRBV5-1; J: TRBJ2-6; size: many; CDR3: CASSLDGAGANVLTF; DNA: TGCGCCAGCAGCTTGGATGGGGCCGGGGCCAACGTCCTGACTTTC
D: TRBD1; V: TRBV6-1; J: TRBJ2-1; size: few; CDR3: CASSGDRGGEQFF; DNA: TGTGCCAGCAGTGGAGACAGGGGAGGTGAGCAGTTCTTC